This T cell receptor beta chain was sequenced for a study of CD8 T cells in Susac syndrome. The germline V and J ends were trimmed by 5 bases and 5 bases, with 16 bases remaining between them. This CDR3 is 14 amino acids long. Sequencing of TCR beta was carried out in blood CD8+ and CD4+ T cells. RNA totalling about 0.5 to 1 ug underwent reverse transcription with random hexamers. TCRdb reanalysed the immunoSEQ multiplex PCR reads using MiXCR and keeps one entry per CDR3 protein. The sample consists of around 45,000 distinct CDR3 sequences, around 92% of them appearing once. The sample consisted of CD8+ T cells from PBMCs. This rearrangement joins TRBV12-3 or TRBV12-4 to TRBJ2-7; tentative D call: TRBD2 (6 bases). This receptor was identified in a human donor in good health. CDR3 region: CASSPGLARDEQYF. CDR3 DNA: TGTGCCAGCAGTCCGGGACTCGCCCGTGACGAGCAGTACTTC.